The 25 T cell receptor beta chains reported below all come from one sample, sequenced in a study of T cell repertoires in cytomegalovirus infection. TCRdb re-derived calls from the reads in MiXCR, one entry per CDR3 protein. The data hold about 69,000 distinct CDR3 sequences, with about 26% observed a single time. Their specific antigens are unknown. Sequenced material: CD8+ T cells from cultured PBMCs, taken from culture after CMV antigen stimulation. All receptors come from a human donor in good health (CMV status not recorded). Some clones in this sample may be carry-over from other donors' samples.

Notes on this clonotype: This may be a read error, as it is one base from a much larger clone. The chain recombines TRBV4-3 with TRBJ2-7; 7 bases line up with TRBD2. Looked up from germline, CDR1 is LGHNA and CDR2 is YSLEER. The CDR3 is made up of 14 amino acids. The CDR3 reads CASNQAGPGDEQYF. CDR3 sequence (DNA): TGCGCCAGCAACCAAGCGGGGCCGGGGGACGAGCAGTACTTC.

This chain links TRBV4-3 with TRBJ2-1; 8 positions agree with TRBD1. After removal of 0 bases from V and 7 bases from J, the junction contained 14 bases not matched to a gene. The CDR3 length is 18 residues. Germline CDR1 reads LGHNA; CDR2 reads YSLEER. DNA of the CDR3: TGCGCCAGCAGCCAAGATATTATGGACAGGGCCTCTGTAAATGAGCAGTTCTTC. As protein: CASSQDIMDRASVNEQFF.

This clonotype has ten or more counts. V is TRBV7-9 and J is TRBJ2-3, with 7 bases matching TRBD1. The CDR3 totals 14 residues. Germline CDR1 SEHNR, CDR2 FQNEAQ (reference sequence). Trimming cost V 5 bases and J 4 bases; bases outside gene matches: 6. This CDR3 is CASSPRDSPDTQYF. The CDR3 nucleotides are TGTGCCAGCAGCCCCAGGGACAGCCCAGATACGCAGTATTTT.

This clonotype was counted a few times. This chain connects TRBV19 to TRBJ2-7; 7 nucleotides match TRBD1. Germline trimming cut 5 bases from V and 3 bases from J; bases unmatched to any gene: 4. The CDR3 is 13 amino acids. CDR1 is LNHDA, CDR2 SQIVND, per germline (reference sequence). CDR3 region: CASSFSGGYEQYF. The CDR3 nucleotides are TGTGCCAGTAGTTTCTCAGGGGGCTACGAGCAGTACTTC.

The chain combines TRBV27 with TRBJ1-1; the match to TRBD1 covers 9 bases. The CDR3 sequence is 16 residues long. J gave up 0 bases and V 8 bases, and 10 bases lay outside the gene matches. Germline lookup yields CDR1 MNHEY and CDR2 SMNVEV (reference sequence). The CDR3 DNA is TGTGCCAGCGGATCGGGACAGGGAACCGTGAACACTGAAGCTTTCTTT. This codes for CASGSGQGTVNTEAFF.

A few counts support this clonotype. The chain has TRBV7-9 and TRBJ2-2; D is possibly TRBD1 (6 bases). The V end lost 2 bases, the J end lost 0 bases, and 10 bases lay between the germline ends. Germline CDR1 SEHNR, CDR2 FQNEAQ (reference sequence). The CDR3 is 16 residues long. The CDR3 is CASSLLQGPNTGELFF. The CDR3 DNA sequence: TGTGCCAGCAGCTTACTACAGGGCCCGAACACCGGGGAGCTGTTTTTT.

This clonotype was counted a few times. The chain employs TRBV24-1 and TRBJ1-1, with TRBD1 identical over 7 bases. Unmatched junction bases numbered 5, after V lost 2 bases and J lost 3 bases. Germline assignment: CDR1 KGHDR and CDR2 SFDVKD. This CDR3 comprises 15 residues. Here the CDR3 reads CATSDSGRGDTEAFF. In DNA form, the CDR3 reads TGTGCCACCAGTGATTCCGGCAGGGGGGACACTGAAGCTTTCTTT.

The V gene is TRBV4-1, the J gene TRBJ2-3; D might be TRBD1 (5 bases). CDR3 length: 14 residues. V shed 0 bases and J shed 5 bases, with 9 bases lying between them. From germline, CDR1 is MGHRA and CDR2 YSYEKL. CDR3 sequence (DNA): TGCGCCAGCAGCCAAGAGACAGTAAAAGATACGCAGTATTTT. Encoded protein: CASSQETVKDTQYF.

Concerning this clonotype: The junction shows a germline mismatch at one end, possibly a read error. The rearrangement links TRBV7-7 to TRBJ2-3, with D possibly TRBD1 on 6 matching bases. Germline V gives CDR1 SSHAT, CDR2 FNYEAQ (reference sequence). The CDR3 is made up of 16 amino acids. CDR3 sequence: CASSPQGPGVEDTQYF. Written as DNA, the CDR3 is TGTGCTAGCAGCCCCCAAGGGCCAGGGGTTGAGGATACGCAGTATTTT.

This clonotype was detected only a few times. The chain has TRBV2 and TRBJ2-7; TRBD2 matches 9 bases. Germline loops: CDR1 SNHLY, CDR2 FYNNEI. V shed 1 base and J 1 base; nucleotides not matched to a gene: 5. This CDR3 has 16 residues. CDR3 coding DNA: TGTGCCAGCAGTGAAGGATTGCTAGCGGGATCCTACGAGCAGTACTTC. This sequence encodes CASSEGLLAGSYEQYF.

This clonotype was seen once. One end of the junction is discordant with germline, which a read error may explain. The chain combines TRBV6-5 with TRBJ1-1; D not certain. The CDR3 is 14 amino acids. Germline lookup yields CDR1 MNHEY and CDR2 SVGAGI. In DNA, the CDR3 is TGTGCCGGCAGTGAAACAACAGCCCTGACTGAAGCTTTCTTT. Protein: CAGSETTALTEAFF.

The chain combines TRBV20-1 with TRBJ2-5; either TRBD1 or TRBD2 may fit D (5 bases each). The CDR3 has 13 amino acids. V gave up 0 bases and J gave up 5 bases, with 10 bases separating them. Germline V gene data show CDR1 as DFQATT and CDR2 as SNEGSKA (reference sequence). CDR3 bases: TGCAGTGCTAGAGATCTCTGGGGGGAGACCCAGTACTTC. Its translation: CSARDLWGETQYF.

There are many counts of this clonotype. This chain connects TRBV7-2 to TRBJ2-5, with unresolved D. The CDR3 sequence is 14 residues long. Trimming took 2 bases from V and 0 from J, leaving 7 bases between them. Germline V gene data show CDR1 as SGHTA and CDR2 as FQGNSA. The CDR3 spells CASSLLTNQETQYF. The CDR3 nucleotides read TGTGCCAGCAGCTTATTGACAAACCAAGAGACCCAGTACTTC.

This clonotype was observed a handful of times. The J gene is TRBJ1-1, the V gene TRBV6-2 or TRBV6-3; 9 bases are shared with TRBD1. Germline CDR1 is MNHEY and CDR2 is SVGEGT. This CDR3 has 14 amino acids. V gave up 10 bases and J gave up 4 bases; unmatched junction bases: 10. The DNA of the CDR3 is TGTGCCATCTGGACGGGACAGGGTGGCACTGAAGCTTTCTTT. Its translation is CAIWTGQGGTEAFF.

The genes are TRBV28 and TRBJ2-5; D gene unclear. Trimming stripped 6 bases from V and 1 base from J, with 3 bases between. Germline V gene sequence: CDR1 MDHEN, CDR2 SYDVKM. CDR3 size: 11 residues. The CDR3 DNA reads as TGTGCCAGCAGAACCCAAGAGACCCAGTACTTC. Residues: CASRTQETQYF.

This clonotype was counted a few times. The V and J genes are TRBV20-1 and TRBJ2-7; weak D call: TRBD1 (6 bases). Germline V lookup: CDR1 DFQATT, CDR2 SNEGSKA (reference sequence). The CDR3 runs 15 residues. V was trimmed by 3 bases and J by 5 bases, leaving 20 bases between them. The CDR3, as DNA: TGCAGTGCTAGTGGGACACCGGATGGTAGGAACGAGCAGTACTTC. Its protein product is CSASGTPDGRNEQYF.

The sample holds a few counts of this clonotype. The chain's CDR3 is CASRQTSGGTGEQFF. Written as DNA, the CDR3 is TGTGCCAGCAGACAGACTAGCGGGGGGACCGGTGAGCAGTTCTTC. This sequence joins TRBV14 and TRBJ2-1; 13 positions match TRBD2. This CDR3 spans 15 amino acids. Germline CDR1 and CDR2: SGHDN and FVKESK. Unmatched junction bases numbered 8, after V lost 6 bases and J lost 9 bases.

This clonotype was detected only a few times. This sequence joins TRBV12-3 or TRBV12-4 and TRBJ1-1; D is undetermined. V was shortened by 7 bases and J by 5 bases, with 17 bases between the two germline ends. The CDR3 is 14 residues long. The DNA of the CDR3 is TGTGCCAGCACCCATCTGGGCCTTAAGACTGAAGCTTTCTTT. This codes for CASTHLGLKTEAFF.

V and J are TRBV5-1 and TRBJ2-5, with D perhaps TRBD1 (5 bases). Germline V CDR1 and CDR2: SGHRS, YFSETQ. Trimming removed 6 bases from V and 3 bases from J, with 24 bases in between. The CDR3 length is 17 residues. This CDR3 is CASTPGDSYLRKETQYF. The CDR3 nucleotides read TGCGCCAGCACCCCTGGCGACAGCTATCTCCGAAAAGAGACCCAGTACTTC. The complete variable domain, with remaining parts taken from reference TRBV5-1 and TRBJ2-5, reads KAGVTQTPRYLIKTRGQQVTLSCSPISGHRSVSWYQQTPGQGLQFLFEYFSETQRNKGNFPGRFSGRQFSNSRSEMNVSTLELGDSALYLCASTPGDSYLRKETQYFGPGTRLLVL.

This clonotype has more than one count but fewer than ten. The J gene is TRBJ2-7, the V gene TRBV11-2; weak D call: TRBD2 (5 bases). The CDR3 runs to 18 residues. The V gene lost 4 bases and the J gene lost 4 bases, with 26 bases spanning the gap. Germline values: CDR1 SGHAT, CDR2 FQNNGV. This chain's CDR3 is CASSSWALDSNFGYEQYF. CDR3 coding DNA: TGTGCCAGCAGCTCCTGGGCCTTGGACTCCAACTTCGGGTACGAGCAGTACTTC.

The CDR3: CVALSTDINTDTQYF. CDR3 sequence (DNA): TGTGTCGCCTTGTCCACCGATATAAATACAGATACGCAGTATTTT. The rearrangement uses TRBV6-1 and TRBJ2-3; no definite D call. The CDR3 is 15 amino acids. Per the germline V gene, CDR1 is MNHNS and CDR2 is SASEGT.

CDR3 in amino acids: CASSGPDTYNEQFF. The CDR3 region has the DNA TGTGCCAGCAGTGGTCCGGACACCTACAATGAGCAGTTCTTC. The V gene is TRBV6-1, the J gene TRBJ2-1; tentatively, D is TRBD1 (5 bases). The CDR3 length is 14 residues. CDR1 is MNHNS and CDR2 is SASEGT in the germline V gene. V lost 4 bases to trimming and J lost 2 bases, with 9 bases between them.

The genes are TRBV29-1 and TRBJ2-7, with D hard to call. The CDR3 consists of 12 residues. Germline V gives CDR1 SQVTM, CDR2 ANQGSEA. V was shortened by 2 bases and J by 2 bases, with 7 bases between the two germline ends. CDR3 bases: TGCAGCGTTGAACAGGAGACCTACGAGCAGTACTTC. Its translation is CSVEQETYEQYF.

V gene TRBV20-1 combines with J gene TRBJ2-5; possible D gene TRBD2, 5 bases. V lost 5 bases and J lost 5, with 12 bases in between. CDR1 and CDR2 from the germline V gene are DFQATT and SNEGSKA (reference sequence). This CDR3 comprises 12 residues. The CDR3 DNA follows: TGCAGTGCTTCTGAGGGTTCGGAGACCCAGTACTTC. It encodes CSASEGSETQYF.

The chain carries TRBV29-1 and TRBJ1-3; D unresolved. The CDR3 runs 13 residues. V lost 5 bases, J lost 0 bases, and 8 bases lay in between. Germline CDR1 and CDR2: SQVTM and ANQGSEA. CDR3 region: CSVQSASGNTIYF. The CDR3, as DNA: TGCAGCGTTCAGAGTGCCTCTGGAAACACCATATATTTT.